These 30 T cell receptor beta chains were all obtained from the same sample, sequenced in a study of blood T cell repertoires in COVID-19. Sequencing was performed with immunoSEQ multiplex PCR; in TCRdb, only in-frame clones are kept and a portion is missing. The repertoire holds 300,000 or so clones, with roughly 90% as singletons. Input material: peripheral blood. The source of these receptors is a man between 18 and 29 years old who had recovered from COVID-19.

This clone was seen a single time. The CDR3 reads CASSLAGGSGYTF. In nucleotides, the CDR3 is TGTGCCAGCAGTTTGGCAGGAGGATCCGGCTACACCTTC. The chain carries TRBV27 and TRBJ1-2; D gene uncertain. The CDR3 sequence is 13 residues long. V lost 3 bases to trimming and J lost 8 bases, with 13 bases between them. Looked up from germline, CDR1 is MNHEY and CDR2 is SMNVEV (reference sequence).

This chain joins TRBV2 and TRBJ2-3, with 8 bases that match TRBD2. The V and J ends lost 10 bases and 0 bases, in that order; junction bases with no gene match: 6. This CDR3 contains 14 residues. CDR1 and CDR2 from the germline V gene are SNHLY and FYNNEI. CDR3 sequence: CATGGGSSTDTQYF. The CDR3 nucleotides are TGTGCCACCGGGGGGGGGTCTAGCACAGATACGCAGTATTTT.

Comment on this clone: This sample also contains other DNA sequences that code for the same CDR3. The rearrangement joins TRBV27 to TRBJ2-2; perhaps TRBD2 as D (5 bases). CDR1 and CDR2 from the germline V gene are MNHEY and SMNVEV (reference sequence). Trimming took 2 bases from V and 7 from J, leaving 5 bases between them. CDR3 size: 12 residues. The CDR3 region has the DNA TGTGCCAGCAGTTTAGGAGGCGGGGAGCTGTTTTTT. Amino acid sequence: CASSLGGGELFF.

This chain connects TRBV6-5 to TRBJ1-1, with a tentative D call TRBD1 (5 bases). Germline V lookup: CDR1 MNHEY, CDR2 SVGAGI. CDR3 size: 12 residues. Trimming removed 2 bases from V and 8 bases from J, with 9 bases in between. The CDR3, as DNA: TGTGCCAGCAGTTACAATGGGGGGGAAGCTTTCTTT. Amino acids: CASSYNGGEAFF.

V usage is TRBV12-3 or TRBV12-4 and J usage is TRBJ2-7; the D gene is possibly TRBD2 (5 bases). Trimming pared 2 bases from V and 6 bases from J, leaving 8 bases between. The CDR3 is 12 amino acids. CDR3 sequence reads: CASSLRGREQYF. In nucleotides, the CDR3 is TGTGCCAGCAGTTTACGGGGTCGCGAGCAGTACTTC.

The CDR3 sequence is CASSYRLAGPNEQFF. The CDR3 DNA sequence: TGTGCCAGCAGTTACAGACTAGCGGGACCCAATGAGCAGTTCTTC. The gene calls are TRBV6-5 and TRBJ2-1, with 11 bases that match TRBD2. The CDR3 extends over 15 amino acids. The germline CDR1 and CDR2 sequences are MNHEY and SVGAGI. V was pared by 2 bases and J by 6 bases, with 3 bases of the junction left unmatched.

The rearrangement links TRBV7-9 to TRBJ1-2; 7 bases map to TRBD1. Germline assignment: CDR1 SEHNR and CDR2 FQNEAQ (reference sequence). The CDR3 is 18 amino acids. Trimming cost V 2 bases and J 1 base; bases outside gene matches: 13. CDR3 in amino acids: CASSLLVGTGDFNYGYTF. Here the CDR3 DNA reads TGTGCCAGCAGCTTACTCGTGGGCACAGGGGACTTTAACTATGGCTACACCTTC.

The chain joins TRBV30 to TRBJ1-2; D is ambiguous. The germline gives CDR1 GTSNPN, CDR2 SVGIG (reference sequence). V shed 2 bases and J shed 4 bases, with 17 bases lying between them. This CDR3 contains 15 residues. The CDR3: CAWSFQDVKSYGYTF. CDR3 bases: TGTGCCTGGAGTTTCCAGGATGTGAAGAGCTATGGCTACACCTTC.

The chain has TRBV23-1 and TRBJ2-7; 8 bases agree with TRBD1. TRBV23-1 is an ORF; its function is uncertain. The CDR3 is 14 residues long. Trimming took 2 bases from V and 3 from J; bases not matched to a gene: 3. This chain's CDR3 is CASSQPGGRYEQYF. In DNA, the CDR3 is TGCGCCAGCAGTCAACCAGGGGGCCGCTACGAGCAGTACTTC.

The J gene is TRBJ2-3, the V gene TRBV2, with TRBD2 identical over 7 bases. The CDR3 totals 13 residues. V shed 11 bases and J 3 bases; nucleotides not matched to a gene: 8. The V gene's germline CDR1 is SNHLY and CDR2 FYNNEI. CDR3 region: CAFSGSWTDTQYF. The DNA of the CDR3 is TGTGCCTTTAGCGGGTCGTGGACAGATACGCAGTATTTT.

This clone was observed once. The rearrangement uses TRBV20-1 and TRBJ2-7; 9 nucleotides agree with TRBD1. Per the germline V gene, CDR1 is DFQATT and CDR2 is SNEGSKA (reference sequence). V dropped 3 bases and J dropped 3; count of bases not matched to a gene: 6. The length of the CDR3 is 14 residues. Here the CDR3 DNA reads TGCAGTGCTAGTATACAGGGGGCGGTCTACGAGCAGTACTTC. This codes for CSASIQGAVYEQYF.

This clone came up a few times. The V and J genes are TRBV5-1 and TRBJ2-2, with D uncertain. Trimming took off 0 bases at V and 3 bases at J, with 6 bases between the two ends. This CDR3 comprises 14 residues. Germline V gene sequence: CDR1 SGHRS, CDR2 YFSETQ. CDR3 loop: CASSLELYTGELFF. The CDR3 coding sequence is TGCGCCAGCAGCTTGGAATTATACACCGGGGAGCTGTTTTTT.

The chain couples TRBV5-4 to TRBJ2-3; TRBD2 is a possible D gene (6 bases). Germline assignment: CDR1 SGHNT and CDR2 YYREEE (reference sequence). Trimming removed 0 bases at V and 0 bases at J, with 11 bases between. The CDR3 is made up of 16 amino acids. CDR3 amino acids: CASSLGGVHSTDTQYF. CDR3 coding DNA: TGTGCCAGCAGCTTGGGGGGGGTACATAGCACAGATACGCAGTATTTT.

DNA for the CDR3: TGTGCCAGCAGCCAAGATCTGGGAGGCAATGAGCAGTTCTTC. It specifies CASSQDLGGNEQFF. The J gene is TRBJ2-1, the V gene TRBV3-1 (or the pseudogene TRBV3-2); tentative D call: TRBD2 (6 bases). CDR3 length: 14 amino acids. V was cut by 0 bases and J by 6 bases, with 9 bases left in between. Germline V gene sequence: CDR1 LGHDT, CDR2 YNNKEL (reference sequence).

CDR3 coding DNA: TGTGCCAGCAGCCAAGATTCGGGGGGAAACACCATATATTTT. Its protein is CASSQDSGGNTIYF. The chain carries TRBV3-1 (or the pseudogene TRBV3-2) and TRBJ1-3; no clear D. V was pared by 0 bases and J by 4 bases, with 7 bases between. The CDR3 has 14 residues. The germline gives CDR1 LGHDT, CDR2 YNNKEL (reference sequence).

The chain recombines TRBV9 with TRBJ1-4; 10 nucleotides match TRBD1. This CDR3 comprises 15 residues. Germline V gene data show CDR1 as SGDLS and CDR2 as YYNGEE. Trimming took 4 bases from V and 8 from J; bases not matched to a gene: 8. DNA for the CDR3: TGTGCCAGCAGCTCGGGACAGGGGCCGCAGGAAAAACTGTTTTTT. Residues: CASSSGQGPQEKLFF.

This clone was found once. V gene TRBV27 combines with J gene TRBJ2-5; D is unclear. CDR1 is MNHEY, CDR2 SMNVEV, per germline (reference sequence). The CDR3 has 15 residues. Trimming removed 2 bases from V and 5 bases from J, with 15 bases in between. Here the CDR3 DNA reads TGTGCCAGCAGTTTAGGGTTCCTCACCGGGGAGACCCAGTACTTC. This sequence encodes CASSLGFLTGETQYF.

This clone was counted a few times. This chain uses TRBV2 with TRBJ2-2; TRBD1 aligns across 9 bases. Germline V gene sequence: CDR1 SNHLY, CDR2 FYNNEI. V lost 6 bases to trimming and J lost 6 bases; unmatched junction nucleotides: 5. The CDR3 is 14 residues long. This chain's CDR3 is CASRPGTGPGELFF. Here the CDR3 DNA reads TGTGCCAGCAGACCCGGGACAGGGCCCGGGGAGCTGTTTTTT.

The V gene is TRBV3-1 (or the pseudogene TRBV3-2), the J gene TRBJ2-5, with a weak D call TRBD2 (7 bases). The CDR3 runs to 14 residues. With 1 base removed from V and 7 bases from J, the gap between germline ends came to 13 bases. Germline V gene sequence: CDR1 LGHDT, CDR2 YNNKEL (reference sequence). The CDR3: CASSQVRGGGTQYF. The CDR3 nucleotides read TGTGCCAGCAGCCAAGTCAGGGGAGGGGGGACCCAGTACTTC.

J is TRBJ2-1 and V is TRBV20-1, with 11 bases lining up with TRBD2. The ends lost 3 bases at V and 4 bases at J; junction bases unmatched: 8. Germline V lookup: CDR1 DFQATT, CDR2 SNEGSKA (reference sequence). The CDR3 has 16 residues. CDR3 in amino acids: CSASDPGTSGYNEQFF. The CDR3 nucleotides are TGCAGTGCTAGTGATCCCGGGACTAGCGGATACAATGAGCAGTTCTTC.

CDR3 loop: CASSPPQGWNTEAFF. Here the CDR3 DNA reads TGTGCCAGCAGTCCCCCCCAGGGCTGGAACACTGAAGCTTTCTTT. The V call is TRBV27, the J call TRBJ1-1; weak D call: TRBD1 (5 bases). Trimming shortened V by 5 bases and J by 1 base, and 14 bases separated the two germline ends. The CDR3 runs 15 residues. Germline-derived CDR1 and CDR2 are MNHEY and SMNVEV (reference sequence).

The chain recombines TRBV12-3 or TRBV12-4 with TRBJ2-7, with 7 bases identical to TRBD1. The CDR3 consists of 12 residues. V lost 6 bases to trimming and J lost 6 bases; unmatched junction nucleotides: 5. CDR3 sequence reads: CASSLTGSEQYF. CDR3 nucleotide sequence: TGTGCCAGCAGCCTGACAGGGAGCGAGCAGTACTTC.

The CDR3 sequence is CASLDTGELFF. Written as DNA, the CDR3 is TGCGCCAGCTTAGATACCGGGGAGCTGTTTTTT. The J gene is TRBJ2-2, the V gene TRBV10-2; D uncertain. Trimming left V 8 bases short and J 5 bases short, with 6 bases between. This CDR3 is built from 11 residues. Germline CDR1 and CDR2: WSHSY and SAAADI.

The genes are TRBV10-3 and TRBJ2-7, with D tentatively TRBD2 (5 bases). The CDR3 loop spans 17 amino acids. Between the trimmed V and J ends, which lost 3 bases and 5 bases, there was a span of 23 bases. CDR1 and CDR2 from the germline V gene are ENHRY and SYGVKD. CDR3 protein: CAISDYPNKSSGNEQYF. The DNA of the CDR3 is TGTGCCATCAGTGATTACCCAAATAAGTCCTCCGGGAACGAGCAGTACTTC.

The J gene is TRBJ1-2, the V gene TRBV4-3; 8 nucleotides match TRBD1. CDR1 is LGHNA and CDR2 is YSLEER in the germline V gene. The CDR3 extends over 14 amino acids. The junction had 5 bases not matched to a gene; V was cut back by 0 bases and J by 8 bases. Here the CDR3 DNA reads TGCGCCAGCAGCCAAGACCCCAGGGGGCGCGGCTACACCTTC. It codes for CASSQDPRGRGYTF.

The chain has TRBV3-1 (or the pseudogene TRBV3-2) and TRBJ1-2; D unclear. Germline CDR1 reads LGHDT; CDR2 reads YNNKEL (reference sequence). This CDR3 spans 15 amino acids. V shed 4 bases and J shed 3 bases, with 15 bases lying between them. CDR3 sequence (DNA): TGTGCCAGCAGCCCTCGAGAGGGCGAATACTATGGCTACACCTTC. Translating gives CASSPREGEYYGYTF.

Comment on this clone: Relative to the germline gene, one junction end is altered; a read error may explain this. The chain carries TRBV11-2 and TRBJ2-5; 7 nucleotides match TRBD1. The CDR3 runs 15 residues. CDR1 is SGHAT, CDR2 FQNNGV, per germline. CDR3 loop: CASSLALGQQGTQYF. The CDR3 DNA reads as TGTGCCAGCAGCTTAGCCTTGGGACAGCAAGGGACCCAGTACTTC.

The V and J genes are TRBV7-2 and TRBJ2-7; 8 nucleotides align to TRBD1. J gave up 5 bases and V 5 bases, and 11 bases lay outside the gene matches. Germline CDR1 and CDR2: SGHTA and FQGNSA. The CDR3 has 15 residues. The CDR3 DNA reads as TGTGCCAGCAGCCTAGAAACCGGACAGGGCCACGAGCAGTACTTC. Amino acids: CASSLETGQGHEQYF.

This clone was observed a handful of times. This rearrangement joins TRBV5-4 to TRBJ2-1; TRBD1 aligns across 9 bases. The CDR3 covers 17 residues. Germline V gene lookup returns CDR1 SGHNT and CDR2 YYREEE (reference sequence). V shed 3 bases and J 2 bases; nucleotides not matched to a gene: 9. In DNA form, the CDR3 reads TGTGCCAGCAGCTGGGGAACAGGGGGCGCCCCCTACAATGAGCAGTTCTTC. Protein sequence: CASSWGTGGAPYNEQFF.

The chain has TRBV6-2 or TRBV6-3 and TRBJ1-4; the D gene is possibly TRBD1 (5 bases). Germline CDR1 reads MNHEY; CDR2 reads SVGEGT. This CDR3 has 13 residues. V was shortened by 5 bases and J by 7 bases, with 11 bases between the two germline ends. CDR3 bases: TGTGCCAGCAGTGACAGTCTGCCTGAAAAACTGTTTTTT. Its protein is CASSDSLPEKLFF.